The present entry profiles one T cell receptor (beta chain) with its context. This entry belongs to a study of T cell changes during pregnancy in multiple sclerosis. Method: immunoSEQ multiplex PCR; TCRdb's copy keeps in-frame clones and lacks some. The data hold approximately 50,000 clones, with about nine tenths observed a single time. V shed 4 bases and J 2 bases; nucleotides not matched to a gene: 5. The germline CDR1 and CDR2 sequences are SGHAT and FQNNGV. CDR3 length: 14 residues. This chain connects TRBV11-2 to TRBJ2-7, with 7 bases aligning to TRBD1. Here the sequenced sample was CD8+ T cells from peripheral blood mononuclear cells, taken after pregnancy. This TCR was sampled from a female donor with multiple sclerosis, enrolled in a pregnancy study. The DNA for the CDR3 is TGTGCCAGCAGCTGGACCCAGGGGGCCTACGAGCAGTACTTC. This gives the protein CASSWTQGAYEQYF.